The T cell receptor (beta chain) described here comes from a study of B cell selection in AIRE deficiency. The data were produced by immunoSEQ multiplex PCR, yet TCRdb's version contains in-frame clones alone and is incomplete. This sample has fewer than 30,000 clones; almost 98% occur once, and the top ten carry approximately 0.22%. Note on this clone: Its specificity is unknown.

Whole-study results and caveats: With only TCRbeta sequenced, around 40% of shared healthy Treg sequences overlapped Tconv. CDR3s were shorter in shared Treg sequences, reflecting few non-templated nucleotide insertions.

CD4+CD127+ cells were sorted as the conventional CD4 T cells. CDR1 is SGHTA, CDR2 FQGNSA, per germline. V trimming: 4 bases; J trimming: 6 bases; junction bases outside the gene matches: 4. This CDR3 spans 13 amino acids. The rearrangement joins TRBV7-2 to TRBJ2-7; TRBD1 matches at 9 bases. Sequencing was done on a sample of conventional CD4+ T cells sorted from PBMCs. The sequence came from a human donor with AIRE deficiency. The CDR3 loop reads CASSSGTGLEQYF. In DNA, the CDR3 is TGTGCCAGCAGCTCCGGGACAGGGCTCGAGCAGTACTTC. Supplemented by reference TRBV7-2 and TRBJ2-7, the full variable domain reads GAGVSQSPSNKVTEKGKDVELRCDPISGHTALYWYRQSLGQGLEFLIYFQGNSAPDKSGLPSDRFSAERTGGSVSTLTIQRTQQEDSAVYLCASSSGTGLEQYFGPGTRLTVT.